This is a list of T cell receptor beta chains from one sample in a study of persistence of HIV-infected CD4 T cells. These TCRs' antigens remain unknown. Clones were sequenced by immunoSEQ multiplex PCR, and TCRdb holds only the in-frame ones, with some missing. The repertoire holds roughly 45,000 clones, with roughly nine tenths as singletons. This specimen was CD4+ T cells sorted from PBMCs after approximately 18-hour stimulation, taken from a patient who received antiretroviral therapy. The receptors originated from an adult man with HIV who was CMV-seropositive. CDR3s include the opening cysteine and the closing phenylalanine or tryptophan. Fields, in order: clone size, J gene, CDR3 length, V gene, D gene, CDR3 protein, CDR3 DNA. D genes are given only for firm matches. Rows give clone size only sometimes, using once, few, many, or a class for an expanded clone.

>.|TRBJ2-7|14|TRBV15|TRBD2
CATSRAGGTYEQYF
TGTGCCACCAGCAGGGCGGGGGGGACCTACGAGCAGTACTTC
>.|TRBJ2-6|17|TRBV15|TRBD2
CATAQGRGVSGANVLTF
TGTGCCACCGCCCAGGGCCGGGGGGTGTCTGGGGCCAACGTCCTGACTTTC
>.|TRBJ1-2|14|TRBV28|.
CASSLYQGFRGYTF
TGTGCCAGCAGTTTATATCAGGGTTTCAGGGGCTACACCTTC
>once|TRBJ2-3|12|TRBV18|.
CASSPSTDTQYF
TGTGCCAGCTCACCGAGCACAGATACGCAGTATTTT
>.|TRBJ2-1|14|TRBV6-5|.
CASSYGQGYNEQFF
TGTGCCAGCAGTTACGGCCAGGGTTACAATGAGCAGTTCTTC
>.|TRBJ2-1|15|TRBV24-1|TRBD1
CATSDSRDRVDEQFF
TGTGCCACCAGTGATAGTCGGGACAGGGTGGATGAGCAGTTCTTC
>few|TRBJ1-1|12|TRBV7-9|.
CASSRLEGGAFF
TGTGCCAGCAGCCGTTTGGAGGGGGGAGCTTTCTTT
>.|TRBJ2-3|14|TRBV5-4|.
CASSLRGGTDTQYF
TGTGCCAGCAGCTTGAGGGGGGGAACAGATACGCAGTATTTT
>.|TRBJ2-7|15|TRBV5-5|TRBD1
CANPNRQGFPYGQYF
TGTGCCAACCCGAATAGACAGGGGTTCCCCTACGGGCAGTACTTC
>.|TRBJ2-4|16|TRBV5-1|.
CASSLNRSGAKNIQYF
TGCGCCAGCAGCTTGAACAGGTCAGGAGCCAAAAACATTCAGTACTTC
>.|TRBJ2-1|17|TRBV24-1|.
CATSDFSAGSSYNEQFF
TGTGCCACCAGTGATTTTTCGGCAGGAAGCTCCTACAATGAGCAGTTCTTC
>.|TRBJ2-3|15|TRBV6-5|.
CASGLNSVGTDTQYF
TGTGCCAGCGGTCTTAACAGCGTGGGCACAGATACGCAGTATTTT
>.|TRBJ1-2|14|TRBV18|.
CASSPPEGFEGYTF
TGTGCCAGCTCACCGCCGGAAGGGTTTGAAGGCTACACCTTC
>.|TRBJ1-1|13|TRBV5-6|.
CASSLRGGGEAFF
TGTGCCAGCAGCTTAAGGGGCGGAGGTGAAGCTTTCTTT
>.|TRBJ1-2|12|TRBV29-1|.
CSVALHRRDYTF
TGCAGCGTTGCCTTGCACAGAAGGGACTACACCTTC
>.|TRBJ1-5|14|TRBV2|.
CASSLDGSNQPQHF
TGTGCCAGCAGTTTGGACGGTAGCAATCAGCCCCAGCATTTT
>.|TRBJ1-1|14|TRBV6-5|TRBD1
CASSPRDRNTEAFF
TGTGCCAGCAGTCCCCGGGACAGAAACACTGAAGCTTTCTTT
>.|TRBJ2-7|15|TRBV27|TRBD1
CASSFRDRGPYEQYF
TGTGCCAGCAGTTTCCGGGACAGGGGCCCCTACGAGCAGTACTTC
>.|TRBJ2-2|14|TRBV7-3|TRBD1
CASSHDRAAPELFF
TGTGCCAGCAGCCATGACAGGGCCGCGCCTGAGCTGTTTTTT
>.|TRBJ2-7|13|TRBV12-3/TRBV12-4|.
CASRQGTLGKQYF
TGTGCCAGCAGACAAGGGACTCTCGGCAAGCAGTACTTC
>.|TRBJ1-3|18|TRBV6-1|.
CASSDNPGRGRSGNTIYF
TGTGCCAGCAGTGACAATCCTGGTCGGGGCCGCTCTGGAAACACCATATATTTT
>.|TRBJ1-3|17|TRBV20-1|TRBD1
CSASRGTVLSSGNTIYF
TGCAGTGCTAGTAGGGGGACAGTCTTAAGCTCTGGAAACACCATATATTTT
>few|TRBJ2-3|13|TRBV20-1|TRBD2
CSASGSGVDTQYF
TGCAGTGCTAGTGGTAGCGGGGTAGATACGCAGTATTTT
>.|TRBJ2-1|13|TRBV18|.
CASSDTRINEQFF
TGTGCCAGCTCCGATACTAGAATCAATGAGCAGTTCTTC
>.|TRBJ2-2|16|TRBV3-1/TRBV3-2|TRBD1
CASRTSGGLEGRELFF
TGTGCCAGCAGAACATCAGGGGGCCTCGAGGGCCGGGAGCTGTTTTTT
>.|TRBJ2-3|20|TRBV7-3|TRBD1
CASSLLSQGASATRTDTQYF
TGTGCCAGCAGCTTGCTCAGCCAGGGGGCGTCGGCCACTCGCACAGATACGCAGTATTTT
>.|TRBJ1-2|15|TRBV24-1|.
CATSDPAGPDYGYTF
TGTGCCACCAGTGATCCTGCGGGGCCTGACTATGGCTACACCTTC
>.|TRBJ1-1|14|TRBV9|.
CASSVLPGNTEAFF
TGTGCCAGCAGCGTTCTGCCGGGGAACACTGAAGCTTTCTTT
>.|TRBJ2-1|14|TRBV7-2|.
CASSFLWGRGEQFF
TGTGCCAGCAGCTTCCTCTGGGGCAGAGGTGAGCAGTTCTTC
>.|TRBJ1-6|15|TRBV27|.
CASRPPSGANSPLHF
TGTGCCAGCAGACCACCCAGTGGGGCTAATTCACCCCTCCACTTT
>.|TRBJ1-1|13|TRBV12-3/TRBV12-4|.
CASSWGYRTEAFF
TGTGCCAGCAGTTGGGGCTATAGGACTGAAGCTTTCTTT
>.|TRBJ2-2|14|TRBV24-1|.
CATSDPGDTGELFF
TGTGCCACCAGTGACCCGGGGGACACCGGGGAGCTGTTTTTT
>.|TRBJ1-1|16|TRBV4-1|TRBD1
CASSQEVFPATGVAFF
TGCGCCAGCAGCCAAGAAGTTTTCCCCGCGACAGGGGTCGCTTTCTTT
>.|TRBJ1-4|15|TRBV27|.
CASTPTGTRDEKLFF
TGTGCCAGCACCCCCACCGGGACTCGAGATGAAAAACTGTTTTTT
>.|TRBJ2-6|17|TRBV19|TRBD1
CASSIGRGRSGANVLTF
TGTGCCAGTAGTATAGGCAGGGGGCGATCTGGGGCCAACGTCCTGACTTTC
>.|TRBJ2-1|16|TRBV18|TRBD1
CASSPQGDRLYNEQFF
TGTGCCAGCTCACCCCAGGGGGACAGGCTGTACAATGAGCAGTTCTTC
>.|TRBJ1-1|15|TRBV28|.
CASTSMGRMNTEAFF
TGTGCCAGCACTTCGATGGGAAGGATGAACACTGAAGCTTTCTTT
>.|TRBJ2-6|14|TRBV2|.
CASTMAVGANVLTF
TGTGCCAGCACTATGGCAGTTGGGGCCAACGTCCTGACTTTC
>.|TRBJ1-1|14|TRBV24-1|.
CATEAGPRNTEAFF
TGTGCCACCGAGGCAGGGCCAAGGAACACTGAAGCTTTCTTT
>.|TRBJ1-2|14|TRBV5-1|TRBD1
CASSLSRTGGENTF
TGCGCCAGCAGCTTGTCCCGGACAGGGGGCGAGAACACCTTC
>.|TRBJ1-5|14|TRBV9|.
CASSVGVTPQPQHF
TGTGCCAGCAGCGTAGGAGTAACGCCTCAGCCCCAGCATTTT
>once|TRBJ1-5|20|TRBV4-1|.
CASSQENRRGIWNLDQPQHF
TGCGCCAGCAGCCAAGAAAACCGGAGAGGGATCTGGAATTTGGACCAGCCCCAGCATTTT
>.|TRBJ1-2|13|TRBV27|.
CASSPDGTYGYTF
TGTGCCAGCAGTCCCGACGGCACCTATGGCTACACCTTC
>.|TRBJ2-7|13|TRBV28|.
CASSFRNSYEQYF
TGTGCCAGCAGTTTTAGGAATTCCTACGAGCAGTACTTC
>.|TRBJ1-5|13|TRBV6-6|.
CASSYNGRGPQHF
TGTGCCAGCAGTTACAACGGGAGGGGGCCCCAGCATTTT
>.|TRBJ2-4|15|TRBV27|.
CASSSGGVAKNIQYF
TGTGCCAGCAGTTCCGGGGGTGTAGCCAAAAACATTCAGTACTTC